This T cell receptor beta chain was found in a study of vaccination and CD4 T cells after COVID-19. Across the whole study: Timing of post-vaccine sample collection was a median roughly 70 days after dose two, with a range of 14 to 241. The stimulating agents, overlapping spike peptides, came from SARS-CoV-2, HCoV-NL63, HCoV-OC43 and HCoV-229E.

Indicated treatment: roughly ten-day PBMC culture with coronavirus spike peptide pools or control peptides (ViraFEST assay). Per-well cultures of millions of PBMCs received around 10 IU/ml IL-2 and 10 ug/ml peptide pools. In this sample, this clonotype turned up a few times. Antigen: not known. Scientists ran DNA taken from cultured CD4+ T cells through the Oncomine TCR Beta short-read assay for sequencing. Genomic DNA was isolated from CD4+ T cells that had been cultured. TCRdb reprocessed the PCR reads via MiXCR and lists one record per CDR3 protein. The data show several thousand distinct CDR3 sequences, less than 85% seen once. Germline assignment: CDR1 KGHSH and CDR2 LQKENI. The CDR3 has 11 residues. V shed 8 bases and J shed 7 bases, with 11 bases lying between them.

The clonotype comes from a human donor who had recovered from COVID-19. This chain joins TRBV18 and TRBJ2-5, with unresolved D. The specimen was CD4+ T cells from blood, cultured in vitro. CDR3 DNA: TGTGCCAGCGCGTCGTCGGGGACCCAGTACTTC. Protein product: CASASSGTQYF.